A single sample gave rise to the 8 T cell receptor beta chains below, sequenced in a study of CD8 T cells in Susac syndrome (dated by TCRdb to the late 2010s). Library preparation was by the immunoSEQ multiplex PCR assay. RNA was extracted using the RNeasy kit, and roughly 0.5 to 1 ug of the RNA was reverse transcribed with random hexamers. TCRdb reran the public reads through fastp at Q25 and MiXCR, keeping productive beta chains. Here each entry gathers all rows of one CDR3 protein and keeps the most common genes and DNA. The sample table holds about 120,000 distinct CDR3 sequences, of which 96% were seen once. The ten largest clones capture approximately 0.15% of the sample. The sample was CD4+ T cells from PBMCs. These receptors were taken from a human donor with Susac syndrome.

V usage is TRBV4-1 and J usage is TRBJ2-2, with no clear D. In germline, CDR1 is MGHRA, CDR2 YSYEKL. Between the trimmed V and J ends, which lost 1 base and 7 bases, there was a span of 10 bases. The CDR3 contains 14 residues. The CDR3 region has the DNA TGCGCCAGCAGCCAAGGCGGTGGCCACGGGGAGCTGTTTTTT. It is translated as CASSQGGGHGELFF.

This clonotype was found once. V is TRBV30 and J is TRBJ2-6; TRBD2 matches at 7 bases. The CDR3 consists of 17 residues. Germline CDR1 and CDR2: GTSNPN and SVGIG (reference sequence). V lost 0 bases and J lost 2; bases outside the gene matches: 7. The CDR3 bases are TGTGCCTGGAGTGTACTGCGGGAGATGGCTGGGGCCAACGTCCTGACTTTC. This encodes CAWSVLREMAGANVLTF.

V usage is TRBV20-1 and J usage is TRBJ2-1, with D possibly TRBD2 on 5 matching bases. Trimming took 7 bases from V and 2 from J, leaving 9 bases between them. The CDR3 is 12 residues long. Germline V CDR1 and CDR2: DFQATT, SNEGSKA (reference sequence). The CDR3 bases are TGCAGTGTTCCAGCGGCCTACAATGAGCAGTTCTTC. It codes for CSVPAAYNEQFF.

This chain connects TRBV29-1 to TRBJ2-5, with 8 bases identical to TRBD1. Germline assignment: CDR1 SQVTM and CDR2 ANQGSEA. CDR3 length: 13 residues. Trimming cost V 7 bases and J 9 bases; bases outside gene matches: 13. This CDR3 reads CSASWDRRVAQYF. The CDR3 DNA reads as TGCAGCGCCTCGTGGGACAGGCGTGTGGCCCAGTACTTC.

In DNA form, the CDR3 reads TGCAGTGGGGGGACAGCCGGGGGAGAAAAACTGTTTTTT. It encodes CSGGTAGGEKLFF. The gene calls are TRBV29-1 and TRBJ1-4; 7 nucleotides match TRBD1. The CDR3 contains 13 residues. Germline CDR1 and CDR2: SQVTM and ANQGSEA.

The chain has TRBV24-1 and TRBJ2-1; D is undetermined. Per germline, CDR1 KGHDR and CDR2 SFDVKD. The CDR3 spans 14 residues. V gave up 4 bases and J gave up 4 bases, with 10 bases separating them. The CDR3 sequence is CATSDYQAYNEQFF. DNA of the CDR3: TGTGCCACCAGTGACTACCAGGCTTACAATGAGCAGTTCTTC.

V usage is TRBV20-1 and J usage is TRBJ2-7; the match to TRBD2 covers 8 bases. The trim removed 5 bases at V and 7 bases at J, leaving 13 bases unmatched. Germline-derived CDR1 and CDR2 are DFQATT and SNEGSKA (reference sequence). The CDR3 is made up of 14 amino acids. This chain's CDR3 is CSAGREVLSGEQYF. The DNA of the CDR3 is TGCAGTGCTGGGCGGGAGGTCCTCTCCGGGGAGCAGTACTTC.

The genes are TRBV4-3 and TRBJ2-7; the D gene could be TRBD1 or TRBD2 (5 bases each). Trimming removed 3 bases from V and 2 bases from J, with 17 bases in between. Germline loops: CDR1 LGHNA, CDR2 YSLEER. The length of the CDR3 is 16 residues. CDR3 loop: CASSQATGRLTYEQYF. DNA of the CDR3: TGCGCCAGCAGCCAGGCCACGGGACGCCTAACCTACGAGCAGTACTTC.